This T cell receptor (beta chain) is drawn from a study of blood T cell repertoires in COVID-19. Across the study: Nucleic acid was either cDNA or gDNA, and it came from T cells, B-cell-depleted T cells, or PBMCs.

Everyone who took part was 18 to 89 years old, and they came from about 23 US areas. Clones were sequenced by immunoSEQ multiplex PCR, and TCRdb holds only the in-frame ones, with some missing. The sample yields more than 250,000 clones, more than 75% seen once. CDR3 length equals 14 residues. The V end lost 2 bases, the J end lost 5 bases, and 13 bases lay between the germline ends. CDR1 is SGHRS and CDR2 is YFSETQ in the germline V gene. This receptor was taken from a woman aged 25 to 39 who had recovered from COVID-19. The chain joins TRBV5-1 to TRBJ1-1, with D possibly TRBD1 on 5 matching bases. The sequencing input was PBMCs or T cells enriched from blood (not recorded which). CDR3 in DNA: TGCGCCAGCAGCTTACCGAAATCAGGGACTGAAGCTTTCTTT. Translated: CASSLPKSGTEAFF.